This is a list of T cell receptor beta chains from one sample in a study of blood T cell repertoires in COVID-19. Libraries were prepared by immunoSEQ multiplex PCR; TCRdb keeps only in-frame clonotypes and omits some of them. The sample carries 350,000 to 400,000 clones, 88% recorded once. Sequenced material: PBMCs or T cells enriched from blood (not recorded which). The receptors stem from a woman between 18 and 30 years old who had recovered from COVID-19. CDR3s include the opening cysteine and the closing phenylalanine or tryptophan.

J gene: TRBJ2-3; V gene: TRBV27; CDR3 protein: CATSGGRPTDTQYF
J gene: TRBJ1-6; V gene: TRBV14; CDR3 protein: CASSQGTAYNSPLHF
J gene: TRBJ2-7; V gene: TRBV5-1; CDR3 protein: CASATGEGYYEQYF
J gene: TRBJ2-5; V gene: TRBV2; CDR3 protein: CASREARGRGAETQYF
J gene: TRBJ2-5; V gene: TRBV5-6; CDR3 protein: CASSGMGLAGVGTQYF
J gene: TRBJ1-2; V gene: TRBV5-1; CDR3 protein: CASSSGGGEENGYTF
J gene: TRBJ2-1; V gene: TRBV18; CDR3 protein: CASSLYNNEQFF
J gene: TRBJ1-4; V gene: TRBV7-9; CDR3 protein: CASSLAGLVVEKLFF
J gene: TRBJ2-7; V gene: TRBV6-5; CDR3 protein: CASSYPGTGRYEQYF
J gene: TRBJ2-7; V gene: TRBV3-1/TRBV3-2; CDR3 protein: CASSYNYEQYF
J gene: TRBJ2-5; V gene: TRBV6-1; CDR3 protein: CASSEFRGTGGFGETQYF
J gene: TRBJ1-5; V gene: TRBV6-2/TRBV6-3; CDR3 protein: CASSYLGTGSNQPQHF
J gene: TRBJ1-5; V gene: TRBV19; CDR3 protein: CASSSWGQGGQPQHF
J gene: TRBJ1-2; V gene: TRBV5-6; CDR3 protein: CASSLAPGLVNYGYTF
J gene: TRBJ1-1; V gene: TRBV20-1; CDR3 protein: CSASVGIEQGLSSMNTEAFF
J gene: TRBJ2-3; V gene: TRBV10-3; CDR3 protein: CATGQTSTDTQYF
J gene: TRBJ1-1; V gene: TRBV3-1/TRBV3-2; CDR3 protein: CASSQREGSTEAFF
J gene: TRBJ1-4; V gene: TRBV7-8; CDR3 protein: CASSPRTEAIATNEKLFF
J gene: TRBJ2-3; V gene: TRBV20-1; CDR3 protein: CSASRGGARTDTQYF
J gene: TRBJ2-4; V gene: TRBV5-4; CDR3 protein: CASSSGQGPKNIQYF
J gene: TRBJ1-6; V gene: TRBV23-1; CDR3 protein: CASSQYSQGYNSPESRF
J gene: TRBJ2-3; V gene: TRBV6-2/TRBV6-3; CDR3 protein: CASSYSLSGGHTDTQYF
J gene: TRBJ1-2; V gene: TRBV7-2; CDR3 protein: CASSRPGESYGYTF
J gene: TRBJ1-1; V gene: TRBV10-3; CDR3 protein: CAISESTNSLNTEAFF
J gene: TRBJ2-3; V gene: TRBV11-2; CDR3 protein: CASSLVSPPDTQYF
J gene: TRBJ1-1; V gene: TRBV28; CDR3 protein: CASSLLSGAAEAFF
J gene: TRBJ1-2; V gene: TRBV7-9; CDR3 protein: CASSIPTGGYTF
J gene: TRBJ2-1; V gene: TRBV14; CDR3 protein: CASSRSPLNEQFF
J gene: TRBJ2-3; V gene: TRBV4-1; CDR3 protein: CASSHPPRGQSTDTQYF
J gene: TRBJ1-3; V gene: TRBV4-2; CDR3 protein: CASSQGSGNTIYF
J gene: TRBJ1-1; V gene: TRBV4-1; CDR3 protein: CASSQDRDRDTEAFF
J gene: TRBJ1-1; V gene: TRBV6-5; CDR3 protein: CASAYPLRGNTEAFF
J gene: TRBJ2-2; V gene: TRBV5-1; CDR3 protein: CASSKDRVSTGELFF
J gene: TRBJ2-7; V gene: TRBV28; CDR3 protein: CASSSTGYEQYF
J gene: TRBJ1-2; V gene: TRBV29-1; CDR3 protein: CSVERGRGYGYTF
J gene: TRBJ1-3; V gene: TRBV10-2; CDR3 protein: CASSDGGKAGNTIYF
J gene: TRBJ1-1; V gene: TRBV19; CDR3 protein: CASSRGQLYTGDTKEAFF